This T cell receptor beta chain is drawn from a study of lymphopenia after photon versus proton radiotherapy. Study-level findings and limits: After the lymphocyte nadir, photon-treated repertoires showed oligoclonal expansion, especially of CD8+ Temra cells.

Method: immunoSEQ multiplex PCR; TCRdb's copy keeps in-frame clones and lacks some. The sample has about 58,000 clones; roughly 84% are singletons. A word on this clone: What it recognizes is unknown.

The source of this sequence is a man aged 60 to 69 with pancreatic cancer. Sequenced material: peripheral blood, taken from a patient treated with proton-based radiotherapy.

The CDR3 nucleotides read TGTGCCAGCAGCCCACCGGGAGGCCCCCAGCATTTT. Translated, it gives CASSPPGGPQHF. The V call is TRBV7-6, the J call TRBJ1-5; D is unresolved. Germline lookup yields CDR1 SGHVS and CDR2 FNYEAQ. The CDR3 runs to 12 residues. Trimming cost V 5 bases and J 10 bases, with 12 bases left between them.